This T cell receptor (beta chain) is from a study of OX40 agonist ivuxolimab in advanced cancers. Study details: Males comprised 75% to 90% of the group, whose mean age was roughly 60 years (range 23 to 79). Regarding the study as a whole: Compared with others, partial responders at 0.1-3.0 mg/kg displayed clonal expansion among the lowest.

Sequencing used immunoSEQ multiplex PCR; TCRdb keeps in-frame clones, though not all of them. The table shows roughly 24,000 clones, with 83% occurring only once. A note on this clone: Its antigen is currently unknown.

The CDR3 length is 14 residues. The germline V gene encodes CDR1 SGDLS and CDR2 YYNGEE. V lost 0 bases and J 4 bases, leaving 8 bases between the germline ends. The V gene is TRBV9, the J gene TRBJ1-5; unclear D gene. This clonotype originated in an adult with an advanced solid tumor such as melanoma, head and neck, liver or kidney cancer. This specimen consisted of CD4+ or CD8+ T cells sorted from blood, obtained in a trial of the OX40 agonist ivuxolimab. CDR3 DNA: TGTGCCAGCAGCGTAGCGGGATTGAATCAGCCCCAGCATTTT. This sequence encodes CASSVAGLNQPQHF.